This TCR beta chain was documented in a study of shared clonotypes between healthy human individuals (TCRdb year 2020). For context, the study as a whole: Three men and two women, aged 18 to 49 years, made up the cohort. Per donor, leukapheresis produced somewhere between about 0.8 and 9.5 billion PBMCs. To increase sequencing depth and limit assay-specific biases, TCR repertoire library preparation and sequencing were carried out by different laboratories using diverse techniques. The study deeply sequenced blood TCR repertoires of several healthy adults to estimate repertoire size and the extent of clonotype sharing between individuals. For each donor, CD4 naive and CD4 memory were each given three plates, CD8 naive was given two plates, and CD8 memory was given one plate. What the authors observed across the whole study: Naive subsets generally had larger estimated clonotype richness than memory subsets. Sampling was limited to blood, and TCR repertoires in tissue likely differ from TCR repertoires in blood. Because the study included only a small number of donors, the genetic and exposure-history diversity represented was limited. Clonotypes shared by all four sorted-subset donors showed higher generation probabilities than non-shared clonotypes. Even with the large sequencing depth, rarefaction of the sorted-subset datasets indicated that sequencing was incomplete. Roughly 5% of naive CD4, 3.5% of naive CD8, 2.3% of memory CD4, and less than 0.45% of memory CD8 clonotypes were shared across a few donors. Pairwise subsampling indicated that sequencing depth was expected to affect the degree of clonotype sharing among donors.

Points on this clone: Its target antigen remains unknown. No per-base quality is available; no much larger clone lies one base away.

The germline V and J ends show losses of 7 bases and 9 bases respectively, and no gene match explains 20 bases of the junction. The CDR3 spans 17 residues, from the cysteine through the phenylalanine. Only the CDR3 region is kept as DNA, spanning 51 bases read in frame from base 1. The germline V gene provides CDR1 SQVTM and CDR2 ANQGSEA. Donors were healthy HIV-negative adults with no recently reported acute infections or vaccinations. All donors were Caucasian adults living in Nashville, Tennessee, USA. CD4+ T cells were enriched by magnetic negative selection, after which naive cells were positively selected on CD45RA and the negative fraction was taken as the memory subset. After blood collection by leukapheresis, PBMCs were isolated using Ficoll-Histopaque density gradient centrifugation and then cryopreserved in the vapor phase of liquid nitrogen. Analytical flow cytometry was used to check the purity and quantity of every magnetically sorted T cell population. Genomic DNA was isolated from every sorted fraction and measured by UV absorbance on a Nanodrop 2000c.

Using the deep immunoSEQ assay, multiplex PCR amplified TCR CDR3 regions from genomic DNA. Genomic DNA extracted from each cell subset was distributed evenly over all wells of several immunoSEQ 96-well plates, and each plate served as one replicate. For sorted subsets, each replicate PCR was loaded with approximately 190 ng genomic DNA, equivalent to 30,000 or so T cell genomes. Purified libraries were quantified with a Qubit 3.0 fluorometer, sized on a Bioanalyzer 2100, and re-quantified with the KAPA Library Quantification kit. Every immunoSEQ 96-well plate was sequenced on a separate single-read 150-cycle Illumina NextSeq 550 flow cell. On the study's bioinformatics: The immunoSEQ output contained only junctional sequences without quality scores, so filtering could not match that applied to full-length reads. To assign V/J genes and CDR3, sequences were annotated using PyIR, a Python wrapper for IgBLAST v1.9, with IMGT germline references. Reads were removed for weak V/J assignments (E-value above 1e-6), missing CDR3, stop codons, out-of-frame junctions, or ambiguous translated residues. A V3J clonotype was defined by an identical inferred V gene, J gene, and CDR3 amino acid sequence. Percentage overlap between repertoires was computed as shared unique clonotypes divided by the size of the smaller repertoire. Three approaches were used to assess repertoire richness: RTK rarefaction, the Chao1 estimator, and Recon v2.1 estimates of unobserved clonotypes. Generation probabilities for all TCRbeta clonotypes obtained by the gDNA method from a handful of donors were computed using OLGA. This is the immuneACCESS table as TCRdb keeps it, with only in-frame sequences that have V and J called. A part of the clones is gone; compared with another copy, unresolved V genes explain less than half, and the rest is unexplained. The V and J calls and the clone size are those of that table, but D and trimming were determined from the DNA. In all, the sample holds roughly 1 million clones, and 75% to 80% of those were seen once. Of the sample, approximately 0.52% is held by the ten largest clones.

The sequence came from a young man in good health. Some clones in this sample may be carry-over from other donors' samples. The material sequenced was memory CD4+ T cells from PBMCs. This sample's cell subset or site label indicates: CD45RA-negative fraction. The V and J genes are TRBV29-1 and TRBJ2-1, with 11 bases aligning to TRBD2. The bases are TGCAGCGCCCCGCGGCGGACTAGCGGGTCCCCTGGCGGTGAGCAGTTCTTC. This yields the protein CSAPRRTSGSPGGEQFF.